What follows are 14 T cell receptor beta chains derived from one specimen sequenced in a study of spatial heterogeneity in lung cancer. Time point indicated: sample taken at primary tumor resection. Extraction of whole RNA from tumor, nontumor lung or frozen PBMC preceded unsorted sequencing. One entry per CDR3 protein, called by TCRdb with MiXCR from the 5' RACE reads. The table records 4,000 to 5,000 distinct CDR3 sequences, around 24% of them present only once. Sample: PBMCs, taken at surgery. These receptors originate from a female donor with early-stage non-small cell lung cancer.

This clonotype was counted only a few times. Because the library targeted alpha chains, this beta chain is an off-target read whose size means little. The chain has TRBV12-3 or TRBV12-4 and TRBJ2-5; no clear D gene. The V gene lost 6 bases and the J gene lost 5 bases, with 10 bases spanning the gap. The CDR3 spans 12 residues. The CDR3, as DNA: TGTGCCAGCAGACGGACCGAGGAGACCCAGTACTTC. This gives the protein CASRRTEETQYF.

Only a few counts were recorded for this clonotype. This beta chain was picked up by a library intended for alpha chains and is off target, so its count carries little meaning. V gene TRBV20-1 combines with J gene TRBJ2-7; D is tentatively TRBD1 or TRBD2 (6 bases each). The length of the CDR3 is 12 residues. CDR1 and CDR2 from the germline V gene are DFQATT and SNEGSKA (reference sequence). Trimming removed 6 bases at V and 9 bases at J, with 18 bases between. CDR3 DNA: TGCAGTGCGAGGACCCACAGGGACTGGCAGTACTTC. Translated: CSARTHRDWQYF.

Turning to this clonotype: With the library built for alpha chains, this beta chain is off target and its frequency is not meaningful. The rearrangement joins TRBV20-1 to TRBJ2-7; 9 bases are a match to TRBD2. Germline values: CDR1 DFQATT, CDR2 SNEGSKA (reference sequence). Losses at the gene ends were 5 bases for V and 1 base for J; bases not matched to a gene: 9. This CDR3 region has 15 residues. The CDR3 loop reads CSASHPTSGSYEQYF. CDR3 DNA sequence: TGCAGTGCTTCCCACCCGACTAGCGGTTCCTACGAGCAGTACTTC.

Remarks on this clonotype: With the library built for alpha chains, this beta chain is off target and its frequency is not meaningful. This chain joins TRBV19 and TRBJ2-7, with 7 bases aligning to TRBD2. CDR1 is LNHDA and CDR2 is SQIVND in the germline V gene (reference sequence). Trimming removed 2 bases from V and 3 bases from J; junction bases left unmatched: 4. The CDR3 has 14 amino acids. The CDR3 coding sequence is TGTGCCAGTAGTATACAGGGACTAAACTACGAGCAGTACTTC. It specifies CASSIQGLNYEQYF.

As for this clonotype: Since it is a stray read in a library aimed at alpha chains, this beta chain has a size that is not meaningful. V usage is TRBV21-1 and J usage is TRBJ2-1; no check of the table's D call, TRBD2, against the DNA was made. TRBV21-1 is listed as a pseudogene. The CDR3 loop spans 13 amino acids. The CDR3, as DNA: TGTGCCAGCAGCACCGGACGGCGGGTTGAGCAGTTCTTC. Translated: CASSTGRRVEQFF.

On this clonotype itself: This beta chain is a stray sequence in a library constructed for alpha chains; its clone size is not meaningful. The J gene is TRBJ2-6, the V gene TRBV5-1; D not resolved. Trimming left V 4 bases short and J 0 bases short, with 8 bases between. The CDR3 contains 15 residues. From germline, CDR1 is SGHRS and CDR2 YFSETQ. CDR3 residues: CASSDRGSGANVLTF. Here the CDR3 DNA reads TGCGCCAGCAGCGACCGAGGCTCTGGGGCCAACGTCCTGACTTTC.

This clonotype is medium-sized within its sample. A library prepared for alpha chains yielded this beta chain as an off-target read; its size is of little meaning. CDR3 protein: CASSPTGGTGANVLTF. CDR3 in DNA: TGTGCCAGCTCACCCACAGGGGGCACTGGGGCCAACGTCCTGACTTTC. V and J are TRBV18 and TRBJ2-6, with 9 bases fitting TRBD1. Trimming removed 3 bases from V and 2 bases from J; junction bases left unmatched: 2. CDR1 is KGHSH, CDR2 LQKENI, per germline. The CDR3 has 16 residues.

As to this clonotype: For a library built for alpha chains, this beta chain is a stray read; little rests on its size. J is TRBJ2-5 and V is TRBV18, with a possible D match to TRBD2 (7 bases). Germline-derived CDR1 and CDR2 are KGHSH and LQKENI. The V and J ends lost 1 base and 3 bases respectively, with 9 bases between them. This CDR3 is built from 14 residues. The CDR3 spells CASSPRGGEETQYF. As DNA, the CDR3 is TGTGCCAGCTCACCACGCGGGGGCGAAGAGACCCAGTACTTC.

About this clonotype itself: This beta chain is an off-target read within a library intended for alpha chains, so its frequency means little. The V call is TRBV20-1, the J call TRBJ2-5; D is possibly TRBD1 (6 bases). The germline V gene encodes CDR1 DFQATT and CDR2 SNEGSKA (reference sequence). V was shortened by 4 bases and J by 2 bases, with 17 bases between the two germline ends. The CDR3 is made up of 15 amino acids. The CDR3 loop reads CSATDLGQRQETQYF. CDR3 DNA sequence: TGCAGTGCTACCGACTTAGGACAGAGACAAGAGACCCAGTACTTC.

With respect to this clonotype: The library was built for alpha chains, so this beta chain is an off-target read and its size means little. The chain uses TRBV6-6 and TRBJ2-5, with a weak D call TRBD2 (5 bases). V was clipped by 5 bases and J by 4 bases, with 14 bases between them. The CDR3 has 14 amino acids. Germline V gives CDR1 MNHNY, CDR2 SVGAGI (reference sequence). This CDR3 is CASSPGRGGETQYF. Here the CDR3 DNA reads TGTGCCAGCAGTCCCGGGCGAGGAGGAGAGACCCAGTACTTC.

The table lists this clonotype with a few counts. The library was built for alpha chains, so this beta chain is an off-target read and its size means little. The chain links TRBV29-1 to TRBJ2-1, with 12 positions matching TRBD1. The CDR3 has 14 residues. The V gene's germline CDR1 is SQVTM and CDR2 ANQGSEA. J lost 9 bases, V lost 7 bases, and 10 bases had no gene match. The CDR3 region is CSAIPGTGGGEQFF. CDR3 nucleotide sequence: TGCAGCGCCATTCCCGGGACAGGGGGCGGTGAGCAGTTCTTC.

This clonotype is categorized as medium-sized. This beta chain is an off-target read within a library intended for alpha chains, so its frequency means little. J is TRBJ2-3 and V is TRBV20-1; TRBD1 or TRBD2 may be the D gene (5 bases each). The V end lost 3 bases, the J end lost 4 bases, and 14 bases lay between the germline ends. Germline V gene data show CDR1 as DFQATT and CDR2 as SNEGSKA (reference sequence). There are 14 residues in the CDR3. This CDR3 is CSASGASVPDTQYF. The CDR3, as DNA: TGCAGTGCTAGCGGGGCATCGGTTCCAGATACGCAGTATTTT.

This clonotype was detected a few times. This beta chain is off target for a library built for alpha chains, so its abundance means little. The chain is built from TRBV27 and TRBJ2-1; 9 positions agree with TRBD1. There are 16 residues in the CDR3. The germline CDR1 and CDR2 sequences are MNHEY and SMNVEV (reference sequence). With V trimmed by 4 bases and J by 7 bases, 11 bases remained unmatched. The chain's CDR3 is CASSSYRGPLENEQFF. The DNA of the CDR3 is TGTGCCAGCAGTTCATACAGGGGGCCTCTGGAAAATGAGCAGTTCTTC.

This clonotype is judged medium-sized. Within a library made for alpha chains, this beta chain is off target, and its count is uninformative. This chain uses TRBV7-3 with TRBJ2-1; the D gene is possibly TRBD1 (6 bases). This CDR3 spans 13 amino acids. The germline V gene has CDR1 SGHTA and CDR2 FQGTGA. The V gene lost 5 bases and the J gene lost 8 bases, with 13 bases spanning the gap. The CDR3 region has the DNA TGTGCCAGCAGCCCGGGACAAGCCCATGAGCAGTTCTTC. It translates to CASSPGQAHEQFF.